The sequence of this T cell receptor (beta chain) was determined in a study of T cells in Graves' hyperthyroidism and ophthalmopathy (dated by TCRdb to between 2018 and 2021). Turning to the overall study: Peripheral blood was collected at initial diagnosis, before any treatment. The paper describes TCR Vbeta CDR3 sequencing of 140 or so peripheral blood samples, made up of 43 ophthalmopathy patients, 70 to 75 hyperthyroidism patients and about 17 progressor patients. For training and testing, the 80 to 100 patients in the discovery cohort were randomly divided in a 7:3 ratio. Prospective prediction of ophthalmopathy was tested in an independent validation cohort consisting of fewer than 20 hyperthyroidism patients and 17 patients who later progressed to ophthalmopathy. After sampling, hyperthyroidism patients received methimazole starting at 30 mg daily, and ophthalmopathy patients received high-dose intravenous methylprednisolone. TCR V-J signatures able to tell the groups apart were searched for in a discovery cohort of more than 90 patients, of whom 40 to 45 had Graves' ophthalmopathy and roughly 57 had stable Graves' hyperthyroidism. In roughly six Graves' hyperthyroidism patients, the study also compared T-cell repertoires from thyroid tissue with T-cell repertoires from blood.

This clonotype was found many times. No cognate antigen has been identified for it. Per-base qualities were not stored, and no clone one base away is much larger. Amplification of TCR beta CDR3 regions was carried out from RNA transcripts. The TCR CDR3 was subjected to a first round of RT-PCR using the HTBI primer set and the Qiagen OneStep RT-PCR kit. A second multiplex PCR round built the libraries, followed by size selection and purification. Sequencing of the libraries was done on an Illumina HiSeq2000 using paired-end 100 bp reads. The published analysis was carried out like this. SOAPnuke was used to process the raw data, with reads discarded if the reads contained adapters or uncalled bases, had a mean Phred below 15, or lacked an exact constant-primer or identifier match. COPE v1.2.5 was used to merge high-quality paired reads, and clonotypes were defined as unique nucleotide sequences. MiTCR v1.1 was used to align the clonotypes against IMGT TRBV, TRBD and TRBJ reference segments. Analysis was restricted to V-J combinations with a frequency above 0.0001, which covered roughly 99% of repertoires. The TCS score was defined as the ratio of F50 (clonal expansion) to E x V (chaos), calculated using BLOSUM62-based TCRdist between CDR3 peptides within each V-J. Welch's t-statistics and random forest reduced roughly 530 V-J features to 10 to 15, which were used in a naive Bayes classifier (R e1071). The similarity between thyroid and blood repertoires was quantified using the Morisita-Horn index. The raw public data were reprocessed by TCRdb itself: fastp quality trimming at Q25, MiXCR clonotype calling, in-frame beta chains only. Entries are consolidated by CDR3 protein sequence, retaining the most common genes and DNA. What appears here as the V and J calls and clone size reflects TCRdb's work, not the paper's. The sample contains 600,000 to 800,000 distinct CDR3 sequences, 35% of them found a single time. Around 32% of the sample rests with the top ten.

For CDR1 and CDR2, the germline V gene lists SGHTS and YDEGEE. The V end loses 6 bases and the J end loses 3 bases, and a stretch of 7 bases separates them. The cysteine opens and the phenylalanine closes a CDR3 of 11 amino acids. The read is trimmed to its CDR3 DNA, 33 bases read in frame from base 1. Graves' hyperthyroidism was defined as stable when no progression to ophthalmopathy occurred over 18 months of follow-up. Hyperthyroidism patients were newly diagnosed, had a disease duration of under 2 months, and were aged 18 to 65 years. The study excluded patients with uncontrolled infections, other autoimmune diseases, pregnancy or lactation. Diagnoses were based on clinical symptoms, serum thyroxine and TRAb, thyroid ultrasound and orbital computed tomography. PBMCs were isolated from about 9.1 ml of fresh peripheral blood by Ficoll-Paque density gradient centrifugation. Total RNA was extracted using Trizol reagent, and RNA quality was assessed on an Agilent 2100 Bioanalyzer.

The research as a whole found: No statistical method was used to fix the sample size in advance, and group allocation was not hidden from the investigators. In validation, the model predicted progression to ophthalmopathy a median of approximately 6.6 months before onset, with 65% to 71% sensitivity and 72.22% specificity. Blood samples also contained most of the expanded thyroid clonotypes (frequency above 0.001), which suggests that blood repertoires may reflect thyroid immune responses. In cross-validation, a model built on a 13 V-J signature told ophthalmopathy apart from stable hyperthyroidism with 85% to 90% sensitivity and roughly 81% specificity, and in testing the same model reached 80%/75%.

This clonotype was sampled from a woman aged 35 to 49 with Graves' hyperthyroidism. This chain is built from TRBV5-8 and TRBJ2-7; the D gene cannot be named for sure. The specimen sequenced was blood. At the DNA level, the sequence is TGTGCCAGCACCCGGAGCTACGAGCAGTACTTC. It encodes CASTRSYEQYF.